One sample yielded the 10 T cell receptor beta chains listed below, sequenced in a study of beta chain features in type 1 diabetes. Sequenced material consisted of expressed TCRB transcripts (all of the isolated RNA was reverse transcribed). Profiling relied on immunoSEQ multiplex PCR, and the TCRdb table lists in-frame clones only, not all of them. The table lists under 350,000 clones, under 8.5% of them singletons. The material sequenced was central memory CD4+ T cells from blood. These receptors were taken from a young woman in good health.

V usage is TRBV30 and J usage is TRBJ1-3, with D possibly being TRBD1 (6 bases). V lost 3 bases, J lost 2 bases, and 11 bases lay in between. Germline V gives CDR1 GTSNPN, CDR2 SVGIG (reference sequence). The CDR3 loop spans 14 amino acids. CDR3 sequence reads: CAWRLQGPGNTIYF. The CDR3 region has the DNA TGTGCCTGGAGACTACAGGGACCTGGAAACACCATATATTTT.

This clone was seen a handful of times. The chain is built from TRBV19 and TRBJ2-5; 7 nucleotides agree with TRBD1. With V trimmed by 4 bases and J by 5 bases, 7 bases remained unmatched. The germline CDR1 and CDR2 sequences are LNHDA and SQIVND (reference sequence). The CDR3 has 14 amino acids. The DNA for the CDR3 is TGTGCCAGTAGTACCCAGGACAGGCAGGAGACCCAGTACTTC. Its translation: CASSTQDRQETQYF.

At least ten counts were recorded for this clone. The V and J genes are TRBV4-2 and TRBJ2-6; 7 bases line up with TRBD1. The germline V gene encodes CDR1 LGHNA and CDR2 YNFKEQ. With 2 bases clipped from V and 2 bases from J, the junction kept 0 bases outside the gene matches. The CDR3 has 15 residues. CDR3 amino acids: CASSQQGAGANVLTF. The CDR3, as DNA: TGTGCCAGCAGCCAACAGGGGGCTGGGGCCAACGTCCTGACTTTC.

This clone was counted a few times. V is TRBV29-1 and J is TRBJ1-2; D is unclear. Germline assignment: CDR1 SQVTM and CDR2 ANQGSEA. V lost 5 bases and J 2 bases, leaving 12 bases between the germline ends. The CDR3 consists of 13 residues. The CDR3 DNA is TGCAGCGTTTCACCCCAGGAGAACTATGGCTACACCTTC. This sequence encodes CSVSPQENYGYTF.

This clone was recorded a few times. The rearrangement uses TRBV7-2 and TRBJ2-7; 10 nucleotides agree with TRBD1. Trimming cost V 5 bases and J 8 bases; bases outside gene matches: 9. CDR1 SGHTA and CDR2 FQGNSA come from the germline V gene. The CDR3 length is 14 residues. The DNA of the CDR3 is TGTGCCAGCAGCCAAGTCGGGACAGGGGAAAAGCAGTACTTC. Its translation: CASSQVGTGEKQYF.

This clone has just a few counts. This chain uses TRBV18 with TRBJ2-5; 10 nucleotides align to TRBD2. V lost 6 bases, J lost 2 bases, and 9 bases stayed unmatched. The germline gives CDR1 KGHSH, CDR2 LQKENI. This CDR3 comprises 16 residues. The CDR3 DNA follows: TGTGCCAGCTCCCCGGGTAGCGGGGGGCGACAAGAGACCCAGTACTTC. Amino acid sequence: CASSPGSGGRQETQYF.

The J gene is TRBJ2-5, the V gene TRBV18, with TRBD1 identical over 7 bases. Unmatched junction bases numbered 7, after V lost 1 base and J lost 5 bases. Germline-derived CDR1 and CDR2 are KGHSH and LQKENI. The CDR3 runs 15 residues. The CDR3, as DNA: TGTGCCAGCTCACCACGCCTAGGGGGCGGGGAGACCCAGTACTTC. Protein: CASSPRLGGGETQYF. Combining the CDR3 with reference TRBV18 and TRBJ2-5 gives the whole variable domain NAGVMQNPRHLVRRRGQEARLRCSPMKGHSHVYWYRQLPEEGLKFMVYLQKENIIDESGMPKERFSAEFPKEGPSILRIQQVVRGDSAAYFCASSPRLGGGETQYFGPGTRLLVL.

At least ten counts were recorded for this clone. The rearrangement links TRBV7-3 to TRBJ2-1; 7 nucleotides line up with TRBD2. With V trimmed by 6 bases and J by 9 bases, 14 bases remained unmatched. The CDR3 is made up of 15 amino acids. CDR1 is SGHTA and CDR2 is FQGTGA in the germline V gene. CDR3 in DNA: TGTGCCAGCAGTCCCTTCGACGCGGGAGTTGGTGAGCAGTTCTTC. It codes for CASSPFDAGVGEQFF.

The sample holds a few counts of this clone. The rearrangement uses TRBV4-3 and TRBJ2-2, with D hard to call. CDR3 size: 16 residues. The germline CDR1 and CDR2 sequences are LGHNA and YSLEER. V shed 0 bases and J shed 5 bases, with 13 bases lying between them. CDR3: CASSQEMVTDTGELFF. In DNA form, the CDR3 reads TGCGCCAGCAGCCAAGAAATGGTAACTGATACCGGGGAGCTGTTTTTT.

A few counts support this clone. The chain carries TRBV7-3 and TRBJ1-6; D perhaps matches TRBD1 (5 bases). The V and J ends lost 5 bases and 2 bases respectively, with 13 bases between them. The length of the CDR3 is 16 residues. The V gene's germline CDR1 is SGHTA and CDR2 FQGTGA. The CDR3 is CASSARGRTYNSPLHF. Written as DNA, the CDR3 is TGTGCCAGCAGCGCTAGGGGCCGGACCTATAATTCACCCCTCCACTTT.